The 28 T cell receptor beta chains listed next were all sequenced from one sample in a study of regulatory T cells in long-lasting Graves disease (dated by TCRdb to the early 2020s). The time point label, read with the paper, signifies: newly diagnosed GD, antithyroid drugs for less than 3 months. For both TCR sequencing and RNA sequencing, RNA was extracted from PBMCs using TRIzol. To prepare the library, multiplex PCR was applied. TCRdb names Illumina HiSeq 4000 as the instrument used. CDR3 regions were amplified by Arm-PCR with iRepertoire HTBI primers to construct TCR beta libraries. TCRdb trimmed public reads at Q25 via fastp, called clones via MiXCR and kept in-frame beta chains. Rows are unified per CDR3 protein, each entry keeping the most common DNA and genes. Counted in this sample were some 370,000 distinct CDR3 sequences; around 11% of them appeared once. The ten largest clones represent 15% to 20% of the sample.

The same sample was also studied in work on T cells in Graves' hyperthyroidism and ophthalmopathy.

The sequences come from peripheral blood mononuclear cells (PBMCs), collected at new diagnosis, from a patient treated with antithyroid drugs. All receptors derive from a woman under 30 with Graves disease. Donor details come from another sample of the same person, matched by shared clones.

This clonotype was seen a few times. This chain uses TRBV7-2 with TRBJ2-2, with D possibly TRBD2 on 6 matching bases. This CDR3 spans 16 amino acids. CDR1 and CDR2 from the germline V gene are SGHTA and FQGNSA. Trimming cost V 8 bases and J 1 base, with 17 bases left between them. CDR3 DNA sequence: TGTGCCAGCCCCTTGGAGGGGCGGGAGAACACCGGGGAGCTGTTTTTT. Translating it yields CASPLEGRENTGELFF.

The rearrangement uses TRBV27 and TRBJ2-7; D unresolved. V shed 2 bases and J shed 3 bases, with 8 bases lying between them. Germline-derived CDR1 and CDR2 are MNHEY and SMNVEV (reference sequence). CDR3 length: 13 amino acids. CDR3 coding DNA: TGTGCCAGCAGTTTAACTGGAGACTACGAGCAGTACTTC. This gives the protein CASSLTGDYEQYF.

This clonotype was recorded many times. The rearrangement uses TRBV20-1 and TRBJ1-2; D not certain. Trimming left V 5 bases short and J 4 bases short, with 11 bases between. From germline, CDR1 is DFQATT and CDR2 SNEGSKA (reference sequence). CDR3 length: 12 amino acids. In DNA, the CDR3 is TGCAGTGCTGGAGTGGGGATCTATGGCTACACCTTC. This codes for CSAGVGIYGYTF.

This clonotype occurred many times. V is TRBV14 and J is TRBJ2-1, with 8 bases that match TRBD1. J was trimmed by 2 bases and V by 4 bases; bases with no gene match: 7. The CDR3 spans 16 residues. Germline CDR1 reads SGHDN; CDR2 reads FVKESK. CDR3 DNA sequence: TGTGCCAGCAGCCTTCAGGGGGCGATTCCCTACAATGAGCAGTTCTTC. Translated, it gives CASSLQGAIPYNEQFF.

This clonotype was seen more than once but under ten times. Since a much larger clone is just one base distant, this may be a read error. The CDR3 DNA is TGTGCCAGCAGTGATGCCGTGGGGGCTTCCTACAATGAGCAGTTCTTC. Its translation is CASSDAVGASYNEQFF. The chain combines TRBV2 with TRBJ2-1, with TRBD1 as a possible D gene (6 bases). The V gene's germline CDR1 is SNHLY and CDR2 FYNNEI. The CDR3 runs 16 residues. Trimming removed 3 bases at V and 1 base at J, with 13 bases between.

Regarding this clonotype: Its ends do not fully match the called genes, so a read error is possible. This chain links TRBV5-1 with TRBJ1-2, with 10 bases that match TRBD1. CDR3 length: 13 residues. CDR1 is SGHRS and CDR2 is YFSETQ in the germline V gene. CDR3 loop: CASSILPDRGLYF. CDR3 nucleotide sequence: TGCGCCAGCAGCATCCTGCCCGACAGGGGGCTTTACTTC.

This clonotype was observed at least ten times. The rearrangement joins TRBV10-3 to TRBJ1-1, with TRBD1 matching over 9 bases. CDR3 length: 15 residues. After removal of 1 base from V and 6 bases from J, the junction contained 6 bases not matched to a gene. Germline V gene lookup returns CDR1 ENHRY and CDR2 SYGVKD. The CDR3 nucleotides read TGTGCCATCAGTGAGTTAGGGACAGGGTTCCCTGAAGCTTTCTTT. It codes for CAISELGTGFPEAFF.

The V gene is TRBV9, the J gene TRBJ1-2, with D unresolved. Trimming pared 4 bases from V and 12 bases from J, leaving 22 bases between. The CDR3 consists of 14 residues. Germline-derived CDR1 and CDR2 are SGDLS and YYNGEE. CDR3 sequence reads: CASSPQGREILDTF. The CDR3, as DNA: TGTGCCAGCAGCCCTCAAGGTCGGGAAATTCTGGACACCTTC.

This clonotype came up a few times. At one end the junction does not follow the germline gene, possibly because of a read error. DNA of the CDR3: TGCGCCAGCAGTGAGTCAAAAACAGGGGCCGGGTCGTACGAGCAGTACTTC. It yields the protein CASSESKTGAGSYEQYF. This rearrangement joins TRBV6-1 to TRBJ2-7; 7 bases agree with TRBD1. The germline CDR1 and CDR2 sequences are MNHNS and SASEGT. The CDR3 extends over 17 amino acids.

The chain is built from TRBV19 and TRBJ1-2; possibly TRBD1 for D (5 bases). The CDR3 extends over 15 amino acids. V dropped 10 bases and J dropped 8 bases, with 26 bases sitting between them. Germline CDR1 is LNHDA and CDR2 is SQIVND (reference sequence). The CDR3 DNA reads as TGTGCCACCCTCCGAGACCCGGGACGGCTAGGCGGCTACACCTTC. This translates into CATLRDPGRLGGYTF.

A word on this clonotype: A much more abundant neighbour one base away suggests this may be a read error. The rearrangement uses TRBV7-2 and TRBJ2-7, with 7 bases lining up with TRBD2. CDR1 is SGHTA, CDR2 FQGNSA, per germline. Trimming took 0 bases from V and 2 from J; bases not matched to a gene: 4. This CDR3 is 15 amino acids long. The CDR3 nucleotides are TGTGCCAGCAGCTTAGCGGGAGGGCCGGCCTACGAGCAGTACTTC. Amino acids: CASSLAGGPAYEQYF.

The V and J genes are TRBV5-5 and TRBJ2-1, with a possible D match to TRBD2 (5 bases). This CDR3 contains 16 residues. V shed 2 bases and J shed 12 bases, with 24 bases lying between them. Germline V CDR1 and CDR2: SGHKS, YYEKEE (reference sequence). CDR3 sequence reads: CASSFHAGDYNELQFF. As DNA, the CDR3 is TGTGCCAGCAGCTTTCATGCGGGTGATTACAATGAGTTGCAGTTCTTC. The whole variable domain, remainder taken from reference TRBV5-5 and TRBJ2-1, is DAGVTQSPTHLIKTRGQQVTLRCSPISGHKSVSWYQQVLGQGPQFIFQYYEKEERGRGNFPDRFSARQFPNYSSELNVNALLLGDSALYLCASSFHAGDYNELQFFGPGTRLTVL.

This clonotype was observed many times. The chain employs TRBV20-1 and TRBJ1-4, with D uncertain. This CDR3 is built from 12 residues. Germline V CDR1 and CDR2: DFQATT, SNEGSKA (reference sequence). V gave up 7 bases and J gave up 3 bases, with 9 bases separating them. This CDR3 reads CSVTTANEKLFF. The CDR3 nucleotides are TGCAGTGTCACGACGGCTAATGAAAAACTGTTTTTT.

This clonotype was counted ten times or more. The V gene is TRBV30, the J gene TRBJ2-1; tentatively, D is TRBD1 (6 bases). Trimming pared 0 bases from V and 9 bases from J, leaving 12 bases between. This CDR3 spans 13 amino acids. Germline CDR1 is GTSNPN and CDR2 is SVGIG (reference sequence). CDR3 protein: CAWSVLRGSEQFF. The DNA of the CDR3 is TGTGCCTGGAGTGTTCTCAGGGGATCTGAGCAGTTCTTC.

CDR3 DNA sequence: TGTGCCAGCAGCTTGGCCGCAGGGGTGGCTGGCTACACCTTC. Its translation is CASSLAAGVAGYTF. The chain employs TRBV5-6 and TRBJ1-2; TRBD1 might be the D (6 bases). From germline, CDR1 is SGHDT and CDR2 YYEEEE. V gave up 0 bases and J gave up 7 bases, with 13 bases separating them. The CDR3 is 14 residues long.

The V and J genes are TRBV5-1 and TRBJ1-2; no clear D. CDR3 length: 16 residues. The germline V and J ends were trimmed by 0 bases and 7 bases, with 19 bases remaining between them. Per germline, CDR1 SGHRS and CDR2 YFSETQ. The CDR3 reads CASSLEVGGRSSGYTF. CDR3 DNA sequence: TGCGCCAGCAGCTTGGAGGTCGGCGGCAGGTCCTCTGGCTACACCTTC. The variable domain in full, with the rest retrieved from reference TRBV5-1 and TRBJ1-2, is KAGVTQTPRYLIKTRGQQVTLSCSPISGHRSVSWYQQTPGQGLQFLFEYFSETQRNKGNFPGRFSGRQFSNSRSEMNVSTLELGDSALYLCASSLEVGGRSSGYTFGSGTRLTVV.

This chain uses TRBV10-3 with TRBJ1-1; TRBD1 matches 10 bases. V lost 10 bases, J lost 6 bases, and 8 bases stayed unmatched. Germline V CDR1 and CDR2: ENHRY, SYGVKD. This CDR3 is 13 amino acids long. The CDR3 DNA reads as TGTGCCACCCGGACAGGGGGAGATCCTGAAGCTTTCTTT. Residues: CATRTGGDPEAFF.

In this sample, this clonotype turned up a few times. This sequence joins TRBV19 and TRBJ1-6, with 8 bases lining up with TRBD1. This CDR3 comprises 16 residues. Germline values: CDR1 LNHDA, CDR2 SQIVND (reference sequence). V lost 3 bases to trimming and J lost 3 bases; unmatched junction nucleotides: 4. CDR3 sequence (DNA): TGTGCCAGTAGTATCTCAGGGGGCTACTATAATTCACCCCTCCACTTT. As protein: CASSISGGYYNSPLHF.

This chain links TRBV2 with TRBJ1-3; 8 bases align to TRBD1. The germline CDR1 and CDR2 sequences are SNHLY and FYNNEI. V trimming: 6 bases; J trimming: 3 bases; junction bases outside the gene matches: 10. CDR3 length: 16 residues. CDR3 sequence (DNA): TGTGCCAGCAGCCCGGACAGGGTAGAAAATGGAAACACCATATATTTT. This sequence encodes CASSPDRVENGNTIYF.

In DNA form, the CDR3 reads TGTGCCAGCAGCTTGGCAGGGAACAATCAGCCCCAGCATTTT. This sequence encodes CASSLAGNNQPQHF. V gene TRBV5-6 combines with J gene TRBJ1-5, with a weak D call TRBD1 (5 bases). CDR1 is SGHDT and CDR2 is YYEEEE in the germline V gene. The CDR3 runs 14 residues. Trimming took off 0 bases at V and 3 bases at J, with 7 bases between the two ends.

This clonotype has more than one count but fewer than ten. The J gene is TRBJ1-5, the V gene TRBV15; possible D gene TRBD1, 6 bases. The CDR3 runs 17 residues. Germline values: CDR1 LNHNV, CDR2 YYDKDF (reference sequence). V was shortened by 0 bases and J by 0 bases, with 12 bases between the two germline ends. In DNA, the CDR3 is TGTGCCACCAGCAGAGATTGGGCAGGGGTTAGCAATCAGCCCCAGCATTTT. Its protein product is CATSRDWAGVSNQPQHF.

This clonotype has at least ten counts. This rearrangement joins TRBV27 to TRBJ2-3, with 10 nucleotides matching TRBD2. The J segment lost 3 bases and the V segment lost 10 bases, leaving 13 bases of the junction unmatched. Looked up from germline, CDR1 is MNHEY and CDR2 is SMNVEV (reference sequence). This CDR3 is built from 16 residues. In DNA form, the CDR3 reads TGTGCCACTCGTCCTTTAGCGGGGGGAGGGACAGATACGCAGTATTTT. This sequence encodes CATRPLAGGGTDTQYF.

This clonotype was observed many times. The genes are TRBV7-2 and TRBJ1-1, with 8 bases that match TRBD1. Germline CDR1 is SGHTA and CDR2 is FQGNSA. The CDR3 spans 14 residues. Losses at the gene ends were 4 bases for V and 8 bases for J; bases not matched to a gene: 9. The CDR3: CASSYGQGEGEAFF. The CDR3 DNA reads as TGTGCCAGCAGCTACGGACAGGGCGAGGGAGAAGCTTTCTTT.

This clonotype was seen at least ten times. This sequence joins TRBV12-3 or TRBV12-4 and TRBJ2-3; TRBD1 aligns across 7 bases. Trimming cost V 7 bases and J 4 bases; bases outside gene matches: 8. The CDR3 is 14 residues long. In DNA, the CDR3 is TGTGCCAGCATCCATCAGGGGGTCCCAGATACGCAGTATTTT. This translates into CASIHQGVPDTQYF.

This clonotype was seen only once. The gene calls are TRBV5-1 and TRBJ2-5, with D unresolved. The CDR3 runs 13 residues. Germline CDR1 is SGHRS and CDR2 is YFSETQ. The ends were cut back, 3 bases at V and 3 bases at J, with 9 bases in the middle. CDR3 DNA: TGCGCCAGCAGCTCGTGGACGGAAGAGACCCAGTACTTC. This codes for CASSSWTEETQYF.

Details on this clonotype: A much larger clone differs by one base, so this may be a read error. The V call is TRBV27, the J call TRBJ1-4; no clear D. The CDR3 totals 13 residues. Germline V lookup: CDR1 MNHEY, CDR2 SMNVEV (reference sequence). This chain's CDR3 is CAGSFGVWEKLFF. CDR3 nucleotides: TGTGCCGGCAGTTTCGGGGTATGGGAAAAACTGTTTTTT.

This clonotype has more than one count but fewer than ten. The chain couples TRBV12-3 or TRBV12-4 to TRBJ2-1, with 7 bases fitting TRBD2. The J segment lost 4 bases and the V segment lost 9 bases, leaving 12 bases of the junction unmatched. The CDR3 loop spans 15 amino acids. The chain's CDR3 is CASLGWGGGYNEQFF. CDR3 sequence (DNA): TGTGCCAGTCTCGGGTGGGGCGGGGGTTACAATGAGCAGTTCTTC.

The DNA of the CDR3 is TGTGCCAGCAGCCCGGACAGGGGGGGGTTTTCAACTAATGAAAAACTGTTTTTT. It yields the protein CASSPDRGGFSTNEKLFF. This rearrangement joins TRBV7-2 to TRBJ1-4; 10 nucleotides agree with TRBD1. With V trimmed by 5 bases and J by 0 bases, 9 bases remained unmatched. The CDR3 runs 18 residues. Looked up from germline, CDR1 is SGHTA and CDR2 is FQGNSA.